Listed here is a single TCR beta chain. The sample is drawn from a study of post-analysis software for immune sequencing data. Unique molecular identifiers were present in the TCR beta cDNA libraries. The source material, 1 to 10 million T cells, gave rise to roughly 500,000 cDNA molecules. TCRdb re-derived calls from the PCR reads in MiXCR, one entry per CDR3 protein. The sample includes hundreds of thousands of distinct CDR3 sequences, 35% to 40% of them seen just once. The receptor was isolated from a girl aged 5-17 years with multiple sclerosis. Material: blood.

The CDR3 region has the DNA TGCAGCGTCACGCGGGGGGGAGAGCAGTTCTTC. Translation gives CSVTRGGEQFF. The V gene is TRBV29-1, the J gene TRBJ2-1; 9 positions match TRBD2. Germline V gene sequence: CDR1 SQVTM, CDR2 ANQGSEA. Trimming at V came to 6 bases and at J to 10 bases, leaving 4 bases not matched to a gene. The CDR3 runs to 11 residues.